This T cell receptor (beta chain) was observed in a study of blood T cell repertoires in COVID-19. Study in general: Samples representing acute and convalescent COVID-19 were sourced from the United States, Italy and Spain. PBMCs, B-cell-depleted T cells, or T cells were the source of the cDNA or gDNA that made up the material.

Per the study methods: Using reference gene primer amplification, nucleated cell counts were estimated. Profiled with immunoSEQ multiplex PCR; TCRdb holds only in-frame clones, not every one. That table supplies the V and J calls and clone size; D and trimming were determined from the DNA. The sample contains 50,000 to 65,000 clones, around nine tenths of which appear only once. Germline V lookup: CDR1 SGHNT, CDR2 YYREEE (reference sequence). After removal of 4 bases from V and 4 bases from J, the junction contained 2 bases not matched to a gene. The CDR3 spans 14 residues. This clonotype was sampled from a human donor in a cohort sampled during active COVID-19. This chain joins TRBV5-4 and TRBJ2-1, with 10 nucleotides matching TRBD2. The sample was peripheral blood. The CDR3 coding sequence is TGTGCCAGCAGCAGGACTAGCGGTTACAATGAGCAGTTCTTC. This encodes CASSRTSGYNEQFF.